This TCR beta chain was captured by sequencing in a study of T cells after yellow fever vaccination. The J segment lost 2 bases and the V segment lost 10 bases, leaving 12 bases of the junction unmatched. Germline values: CDR1 SGHTA, CDR2 FQGNSA. This CDR3 comprises 15 residues. This clonotype was picked up a small number of times. TCRdb processed the 5' RACE reads anew with MiXCR; each CDR3 protein has one entry. Of fewer than 350,000 distinct CDR3 sequences in the sample, about 3.5% were seen once. This TCR was sampled from a man aged 18 to 29 who received the YFV17D yellow fever vaccine. Sequenced here: PBMCs, sampled on the day of the yellow fever booster vaccination. This chain uses TRBV7-2 with TRBJ2-7; 9 bases are a match to TRBD2. The CDR3 loop is CATRETSGYTYEQYF. Written as DNA, the CDR3 is TGTGCCACTCGGGAAACTAGCGGGTACACCTACGAGCAGTACTTC.